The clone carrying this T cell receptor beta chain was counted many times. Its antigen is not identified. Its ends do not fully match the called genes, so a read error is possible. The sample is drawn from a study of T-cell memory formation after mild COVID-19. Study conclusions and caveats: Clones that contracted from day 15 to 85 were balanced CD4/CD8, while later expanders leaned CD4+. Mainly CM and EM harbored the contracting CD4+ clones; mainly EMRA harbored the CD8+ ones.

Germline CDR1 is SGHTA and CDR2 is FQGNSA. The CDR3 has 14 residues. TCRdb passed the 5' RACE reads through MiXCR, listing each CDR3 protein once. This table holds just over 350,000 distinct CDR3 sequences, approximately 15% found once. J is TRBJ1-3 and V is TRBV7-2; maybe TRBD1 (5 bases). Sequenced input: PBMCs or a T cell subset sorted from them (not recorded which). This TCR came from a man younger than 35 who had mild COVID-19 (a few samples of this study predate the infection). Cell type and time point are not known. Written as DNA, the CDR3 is TGCGCCAGCAGCCCCGGGACTGGGGGAAACACCATATATTTT. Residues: CASSPGTGGNTIYF.